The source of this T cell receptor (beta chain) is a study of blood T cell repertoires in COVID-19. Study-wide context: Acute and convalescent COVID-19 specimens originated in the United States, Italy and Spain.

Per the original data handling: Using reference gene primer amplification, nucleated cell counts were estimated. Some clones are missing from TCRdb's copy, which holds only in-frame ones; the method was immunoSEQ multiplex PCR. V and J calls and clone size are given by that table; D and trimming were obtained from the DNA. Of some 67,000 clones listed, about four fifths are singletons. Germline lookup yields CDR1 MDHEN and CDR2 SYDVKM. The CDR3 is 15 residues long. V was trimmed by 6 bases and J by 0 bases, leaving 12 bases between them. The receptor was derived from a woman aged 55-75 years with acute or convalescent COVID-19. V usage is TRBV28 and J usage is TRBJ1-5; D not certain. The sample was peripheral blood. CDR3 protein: CASRDGGDSNQPQHF. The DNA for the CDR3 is TGTGCCAGCAGGGACGGAGGCGATAGCAATCAGCCCCAGCATTTT.